These 26 T cell receptor beta chains came from one sample sequenced in a study of Tregs in tolerant kidney transplant recipients. Only in-frame clones appear in the TCRdb table, and some are missing; sequencing was by immunoSEQ multiplex PCR. The sample carries some 65,000 clones, roughly 89% recorded once. Specimen: CD4+ T cells from blood. The receptors here all came from a human donor in good health.

The rearrangement uses TRBV4-2 and TRBJ1-5, with D perhaps TRBD1 (6 bases). Trimming removed 3 bases at V and 5 bases at J, with 11 bases between. Germline-derived CDR1 and CDR2 are LGHNA and YNFKEQ. The CDR3 consists of 14 residues. For the CDR3, the DNA is TGTGCCAGCAGCCAGATGGGGGCGGATCAGCCCCAGCATTTT. It specifies CASSQMGADQPQHF.

The chain links TRBV6-1 to TRBJ2-5; no reliable D call. The V gene's germline CDR1 is MNHNS and CDR2 SASEGT. The CDR3 consists of 13 residues. The ends were cut back, 2 bases at V and 2 bases at J, with 6 bases in the middle. CDR3 in amino acids: CASSEFRQETQYF. The CDR3 region has the DNA TGTGCCAGCAGTGAATTCAGGCAAGAGACCCAGTACTTC.

This chain uses TRBV6-5 with TRBJ1-1, with unresolved D. Germline V gene sequence: CDR1 MNHEY, CDR2 SVGAGI. There are 12 residues in the CDR3. The V gene lost 8 bases and the J gene lost 0 bases, with 7 bases spanning the gap. The CDR3 here is CASHLMNTEAFF. CDR3 sequence (DNA): TGTGCCAGCCACCTAATGAACACTGAAGCTTTCTTT.

V gene TRBV5-1 combines with J gene TRBJ2-1, with 11 bases matching TRBD1. The CDR3 is made up of 14 amino acids. Losses at the gene ends were 4 bases for V and 10 bases for J; bases not matched to a gene: 7. CDR1 is SGHRS and CDR2 is YFSETQ in the germline V gene. CDR3 nucleotide sequence: TGCGCCAGCAGCGTGGGACAGGGGGGACCAGAGCAGTTCTTC. Its translation: CASSVGQGGPEQFF.

The chain couples TRBV6-1 to TRBJ2-1, with D perhaps being TRBD1 or TRBD2 (5 bases each). The CDR3 consists of 15 residues. The germline CDR1 and CDR2 sequences are MNHNS and SASEGT. The V end lost 6 bases, the J end lost 5 bases, and 17 bases lay between the germline ends. The CDR3 DNA is TGTGCCAGCAGCCAGGGAGATATGGAGGACAATGAGCAGTTCTTC. As protein: CASSQGDMEDNEQFF.

The V gene is TRBV6-5, the J gene TRBJ2-7; 7 nucleotides line up with TRBD2. Germline V gene sequence: CDR1 MNHEY, CDR2 SVGAGI. The trim removed 0 bases at V and 2 bases at J, leaving 4 bases unmatched. The length of the CDR3 is 15 residues. The CDR3 DNA sequence: TGTGCCAGCAGTTACTCGGGGGGGGTCCCCTACGAGCAGTACTTC. Its protein product is CASSYSGGVPYEQYF.

V and J are TRBV5-4 and TRBJ2-7; TRBD2 is a possible D gene (5 bases). Between the trimmed V and J ends, which lost 1 base and 5 bases, there was a span of 10 bases. This CDR3 comprises 13 residues. Germline CDR1 and CDR2: SGHNT and YYREEE (reference sequence). CDR3 sequence: CASSLPGKHEQYF. CDR3 DNA: TGTGCCAGCAGCTTGCCGGGGAAACACGAGCAGTACTTC.

The CDR3 sequence is CASSFGGVTYEQYF. DNA of the CDR3: TGCGCCAGCAGCTTTGGCGGGGTGACCTACGAGCAGTACTTC. The V gene is TRBV5-1, the J gene TRBJ2-7; TRBD2 might be the D (6 bases). The V end was cut by 2 bases, the J end by 2 bases, with 11 bases between. Germline-derived CDR1 and CDR2 are SGHRS and YFSETQ. The CDR3 consists of 14 residues.

The chain employs TRBV11-2 and TRBJ2-2; TRBD2 matches 11 bases. Trimming at V came to 5 bases and at J to 6 bases, leaving 8 bases not matched to a gene. The CDR3 contains 16 residues. The V gene's germline CDR1 is SGHAT and CDR2 FQNNGV. Written as DNA, the CDR3 is TGTGCCAGCAGCATCCGGGGACTAGCGGAGGCCGGGGAGCTGTTTTTT. Its translation is CASSIRGLAEAGELFF.

V and J are TRBV7-3 and TRBJ2-2, with 7 nucleotides matching TRBD2. The germline V gene has CDR1 SGHTA and CDR2 FQGTGA. CDR3 length equals 14 residues. J was trimmed by 4 bases and V by 5 bases; bases with no gene match: 4. The CDR3 here is CASSRAGVTGELFF. DNA of the CDR3: TGTGCCAGCAGCCGTGCGGGGGTCACCGGGGAGCTGTTTTTT. The full variable domain, completed using reference TRBV7-3 and TRBJ2-2, is GAGVSQTPSNKVTEKGKYVELRCDPISGHTALYWYRQSLGQGPEFLIYFQGTGAADDSGLPNDRFFAVRPEGSVSTLKIQRTERGDSAVYLCASSRAGVTGELFFGEGSRLTVL.

As for this clone: Compared with germline, one end of the junction differs, possibly owing to a read error. The chain couples TRBV6-1 to TRBJ1-5; 8 positions match TRBD1. Germline CDR1 MNHNS, CDR2 SASEGT. This CDR3 contains 15 residues. CDR3 in amino acids: CAISEGQGAGQPQHF. CDR3 in DNA: TGTGCCATCAGTGAAGGGCAGGGGGCTGGGCAGCCCCAGCATTTT.

The chain combines TRBV11-1 with TRBJ2-2; D is unclear. CDR3 length equals 13 residues. From germline, CDR1 is SGHAT and CDR2 FQDESV (reference sequence). V gave up 3 bases and J gave up 2 bases, with 4 bases separating them. The CDR3 loop reads CASSFVNTGELFF. The CDR3 DNA follows: TGTGCCAGCAGCTTCGTCAACACCGGGGAGCTGTTTTTT.

The chain couples TRBV18 to TRBJ1-5; D is uncertain. Germline assignment: CDR1 KGHSH and CDR2 LQKENI. This CDR3 spans 16 amino acids. V was clipped by 3 bases and J by 0 bases, with 12 bases between them. CDR3 DNA: TGTGCCAGCTCACCCGTGGGAGGGATTAGCAATCAGCCCCAGCATTTT. It is translated as CASSPVGGISNQPQHF. The full variable domain, its missing parts supplied by reference TRBV18 and TRBJ1-5, is NAGVMQNPRHLVRRRGQEARLRCSPMKGHSHVYWYRQLPEEGLKFMVYLQKENIIDESGMPKERFSAEFPKEGPSILRIQQVVRGDSAAYFCASSPVGGISNQPQHFGDGTRLSIL.

This chain uses TRBV9 with TRBJ2-3, with D maybe TRBD2 (6 bases). Germline CDR1 SGDLS, CDR2 YYNGEE. Trimming took off 4 bases at V and 2 bases at J, with 14 bases between the two ends. The CDR3 length is 15 residues. CDR3 amino acids: CASSSVGGTTDTQYF. As DNA, the CDR3 is TGTGCCAGCAGCTCAGTAGGCGGGACCACAGATACGCAGTATTTT.

Of note for this clone: The same CDR3 also results from other DNA sequences found in this sample. The V and J genes are TRBV6-5 and TRBJ1-2; unclear D gene. CDR1 MNHEY and CDR2 SVGAGI come from the germline V gene. There are 12 residues in the CDR3. With 6 bases removed from V and 2 bases from J, the gap between germline ends came to 7 bases. This CDR3 reads CASSRANYGYTF. The CDR3, as DNA: TGTGCCAGCAGCCGTGCAAACTATGGCTACACCTTC.

The J gene is TRBJ2-7, the V gene TRBV25-1, with 7 nucleotides matching TRBD1. Germline loops: CDR1 MGHDK, CDR2 SYGVNS. The CDR3 runs 12 residues. The J segment lost 3 bases and the V segment lost 8 bases, leaving 4 bases of the junction unmatched. The CDR3 protein is CASRDRNYEQYF. For the CDR3, the DNA is TGTGCCAGCCGGGACAGAAACTACGAGCAGTACTTC.

J is TRBJ2-7 and V is TRBV10-3, with D perhaps TRBD1 (6 bases). Trimming shortened V by 4 bases and J by 1 base, and 14 bases separated the two germline ends. Germline lookup yields CDR1 ENHRY and CDR2 SYGVKD. This CDR3 spans 15 amino acids. CDR3 DNA sequence: TGTGCCATCAGTGTTCTACCAGGACAGTCCTACGAGCAGTACTTC. Encoded protein: CAISVLPGQSYEQYF.

This rearrangement joins TRBV11-3 to TRBJ2-3; D uncertain. V lost 4 bases and J lost 8, with 16 bases in between. There are 14 residues in the CDR3. CDR1 and CDR2 (germline): SGHNT, YENEEA. In nucleotides, the CDR3 is TGTGCCAGCAGCTCTCTCTCCGCCCGTCTTACGCAGTATTTT. Translating gives CASSSLSARLTQYF.

The chain couples TRBV7-2 to TRBJ2-5, with 10 positions matching TRBD1. Germline V gene sequence: CDR1 SGHTA, CDR2 FQGNSA. V was pared by 5 bases and J by 4 bases, with 7 bases of the junction left unmatched. The CDR3 contains 15 residues. In DNA, the CDR3 is TGTGCCAGCAGCGACGGGACAGGGGCTTTAGAGACCCAGTACTTC. Translation gives CASSDGTGALETQYF.

J is TRBJ1-6 and V is TRBV27, with a tentative D call TRBD1 (5 bases). Trimming took 4 bases from V and 5 from J, leaving 9 bases between them. Germline lookup yields CDR1 MNHEY and CDR2 SMNVEV (reference sequence). This CDR3 has 14 residues. The CDR3 loop is CASSYLTDNSPLHF. The DNA for the CDR3 is TGTGCCAGCAGTTACTTGACAGATAATTCACCCCTCCACTTT.

This clone was recorded once. V usage is TRBV7-9 and J usage is TRBJ1-5; D perhaps matches TRBD1 (5 bases). The CDR3 has 14 amino acids. The V end was cut by 0 bases, the J end by 6 bases, with 9 bases between. Looked up from germline, CDR1 is SEHNR and CDR2 is FQNEAQ (reference sequence). The CDR3 DNA reads TGTGCCAGCAGCTTAGCGGCAGGGAGTCAGCCCCAGCATTTT. It translates to CASSLAAGSQPQHF.

The chain carries TRBV7-2 and TRBJ1-1; D is possibly TRBD1 (6 bases). Germline lookup yields CDR1 SGHTA and CDR2 FQGNSA. This CDR3 has 15 amino acids. The germline V and J ends were trimmed by 5 bases and 5 bases, with 18 bases remaining between them. The DNA for the CDR3 is TGTGCCAGCAGCCCGCAACTCCTTCAGGGGACTGAAGCTTTCTTT. Protein product: CASSPQLLQGTEAFF.

The CDR3 loop is CASSYGQPNTEAFF. CDR3 bases: TGTGCCAGCAGCTACGGACAGCCGAACACTGAAGCTTTCTTT. The rearrangement uses TRBV7-6 and TRBJ1-1, with D perhaps TRBD1 (6 bases). V was shortened by 4 bases and J by 1 base, with 10 bases between the two germline ends. The length of the CDR3 is 14 residues. Per the germline V gene, CDR1 is SGHVS and CDR2 is FNYEAQ.

This chain joins TRBV2 and TRBJ2-7; D not resolved. The CDR3 sequence is 13 residues long. In germline, CDR1 is SNHLY, CDR2 FYNNEI. With 2 bases removed from V and 2 bases from J, the gap between germline ends came to 7 bases. In nucleotides, the CDR3 is TGTGCCAGCAGTGAAAGGGCCGCCTACGAGCAGTACTTC. Translated: CASSERAAYEQYF.

The rearrangement joins TRBV7-2 to TRBJ2-5; 14 bases match TRBD2. J gave up 5 bases and V 9 bases, and 8 bases lay outside the gene matches. CDR3 length equals 15 residues. The V gene's germline CDR1 is SGHTA and CDR2 FQGNSA. In DNA, the CDR3 is TGTGCCAGTCAAGGGACTAGCGGGGGCTGGGAGACCCAGTACTTC. Its protein is CASQGTSGGWETQYF.

The chain couples TRBV7-8 to TRBJ2-4, with TRBD1 identical over 7 bases. V shed 5 bases, J shed 1 base, and the junction held 8 bases outside the gene matches. In germline, CDR1 is SGHVS, CDR2 FQNEAQ. The CDR3 covers 16 residues. The CDR3 nucleotides read TGTGCCAGCAGCCACCGGGACAGTGGGGCCAAAAACATTCAGTACTTC. It encodes CASSHRDSGAKNIQYF.